This TCR beta chain was identified during a study of T-cell memory formation after mild COVID-19. Study conclusions and caveats: CD4+ contracting clones lay mainly in CM and EM, CD8+ ones in EMRA.

This clonotype was found a few times. The antigen is undetermined. A single record per CDR3 protein comes from TCRdb applying MiXCR to the 5' RACE reads. The table lists 470,000 or so distinct CDR3 sequences, roughly 23% of them singletons. The CDR3 runs to 15 residues. Germline V gene lookup returns CDR1 ENHRY and CDR2 SYGVKD. V was clipped by 3 bases and J by 3 bases; unmatched bases: 6. The chain couples TRBV10-3 to TRBJ2-7; TRBD2 matches 9 bases. The TCR was taken from an adult woman who had mild COVID-19 (a few samples of this study predate the infection). Cell type and time point are not known. Sequencing was performed on PBMCs or a T cell subset sorted from them (not recorded which). CDR3 DNA sequence: TGTGCCATCAGTGAAATTAGCGGGAGCTACTACGAGCAGTACTTC. This gives the protein CAISEISGSYYEQYF.